The 14 T cell receptor beta chains below all came from one sample that was sequenced in a study of blood T cells in healthy people across ages. Using a J-beta primer mix together with a sample-barcoded 5' primer, a second PCR was run for about 6 to 12 cycles. TCRdb reprocessed the 5' RACE reads with MiXCR, giving one entry per CDR3 protein. The sample yields about 400,000 distinct CDR3 sequences, 45% to 60% seen once. The specimen was blood. The receptors were sampled from a man aged 60-69 years in good health.

V and J are TRBV20-1 and TRBJ2-1; 7 bases are a match to TRBD2. The CDR3 spans 15 residues. Germline V gives CDR1 DFQATT, CDR2 SNEGSKA (reference sequence). With V trimmed by 6 bases and J by 4 bases, 12 bases remained unmatched. The DNA of the CDR3 is TGCAGTGCCAAGAATCCGGCTAGCGGTTACAATGAGCAGTTCTTC. Its protein product is CSAKNPASGYNEQFF.

This clonotype has only a few counts. The V gene is TRBV20-1, the J gene TRBJ2-3, with 8 bases identical to TRBD2. The CDR3 has 14 amino acids. Germline loops: CDR1 DFQATT, CDR2 SNEGSKA (reference sequence). As DNA, the CDR3 is TGCACCCGAAAATTGGCGGGAGGTAAACATACGCAGTATTTT. Its protein is CTRKLAGGKHTQYF.

The gene calls are TRBV12-3 or TRBV12-4 and TRBJ1-2; 9 bases are a match to TRBD1. This CDR3 has 13 amino acids. Trimming removed 5 bases from V and 7 bases from J; junction bases left unmatched: 5. Here the CDR3 reads CASSTGTGCGYTF. The CDR3, as DNA: TGTGCCAGCAGTACCGGGACAGGGTGTGGCTACACCTTC.

The V and J genes are TRBV15 and TRBJ2-3, with 8 bases identical to TRBD1. J lost 5 bases, V lost 3 bases, and 4 bases had no gene match. CDR1 is LNHNV, CDR2 YYDKDF, per germline (reference sequence). CDR3 length equals 14 residues. The DNA of the CDR3 is TGTGCCACCAGCAGTAGACAGGGGATAGATACGCAGTATTTT. As protein: CATSSRQGIDTQYF.

The J gene is TRBJ2-4, the V gene TRBV29-1; tentatively, D is TRBD1 or TRBD2 (5 bases each). Matching the DNA end better, TRBJ2-5 makes the J call doubtful. The germline V gene encodes CDR1 SQVTM and CDR2 ANQGSEA. CDR3 size: 14 residues. The CDR3 here is CSVEVQGEVETQYF. CDR3 coding DNA: TGCAGCGTTGAGGTTCAGGGAGAGGTTGAGACCCAGTACTTC.

The CDR3 region is CATSRGGPYEQYF. The CDR3 DNA sequence: TGTGCCACCAGCAGAGGGGGTCCCTACGAGCAGTACTTC. The chain employs TRBV15 and TRBJ2-4; D gene uncertain. The end of the DNA fits TRBJ2-7 better, so the J call may be wrong. This CDR3 is built from 13 residues. The germline V gene encodes CDR1 LNHNV and CDR2 YYDKDF (reference sequence).

This clonotype showed up many times. The gene calls are TRBV5-1 and TRBJ2-3, with 8 nucleotides matching TRBD1. Germline CDR1 reads SGHRS; CDR2 reads YFSETQ. Germline trimming cut 4 bases from V and 3 bases from J; bases unmatched to any gene: 7. The CDR3 sequence is 15 residues long. CDR3 in amino acids: CASSKQGDRTDTQYF. The DNA of the CDR3 is TGCGCCAGCAGCAAACAGGGGGATCGTACAGATACGCAGTATTTT.

V and J are TRBV11-2 and TRBJ2-3, with D possibly TRBD2 on 5 matching bases. V lost 4 bases to trimming and J lost 6 bases, with 17 bases between them. The CDR3 totals 15 residues. The germline V gene has CDR1 SGHAT and CDR2 FQNNGV. CDR3 protein: CASSSRGSSPDTQYF. The CDR3 bases are TGTGCCAGCAGCTCCCGGGGATCGTCACCGGATACGCAGTATTTT. The full variable domain, with the rest looked up from reference TRBV11-2 and TRBJ2-3, is EAGVAQSPRYKIIEKRQSVAFWCNPISGHATLYWYQQILGQGPKLLIQFQNNGVVDDSQLPKDRFSAERLKGVDSTLKIQPAKLEDSAVYLCASSSRGSSPDTQYFGPGTRLTVL.

CDR3 coding DNA: TGTGCCAGCAGTGAAGCGGGAGGAAACTATGGCTACACCTTC. Translation: CASSEAGGNYGYTF. V is TRBV6-1 and J is TRBJ1-2; D call uncertain. Germline V gives CDR1 MNHNS, CDR2 SASEGT. The V end was cut by 0 bases, the J end by 2 bases, with 7 bases between. The CDR3 runs to 14 residues.

This chain uses TRBV25-1 with TRBJ2-5, with 11 bases aligning to TRBD2. The CDR3 length is 14 residues. V lost 8 bases and J lost 5; bases outside the gene matches: 7. Germline loops: CDR1 MGHDK, CDR2 SYGVNS. The CDR3 DNA sequence: TGTGCCAGCGCTATCCGGACTAGCGGGGAGACCCAGTACTTC. Translation gives CASAIRTSGETQYF.

This clonotype has only a few counts. V usage is TRBV7-2 and J usage is TRBJ2-5; D gene ambiguous. The germline CDR1 and CDR2 sequences are SGHTA and FQGNSA. The CDR3 sequence is 13 residues long. V lost 5 bases to trimming and J lost 11 bases, with 18 bases between them. The CDR3 DNA follows: TGTGCCAGCAGCGTAGTCTCAGAAAATGAGCAGTACTTC. Protein sequence: CASSVVSENEQYF.

The chain is built from TRBV14 and TRBJ2-1; possibly TRBD1 for D (5 bases). V was cut by 1 base and J by 7 bases, with 17 bases left in between. The CDR3 is 16 amino acids. The germline V gene has CDR1 SGHDN and CDR2 FVKESK. CDR3 sequence (DNA): TGTGCCAGCAGCCAAGCGTTATCAGGGTTTGGAAATGAGCAGTTCTTC. Translating gives CASSQALSGFGNEQFF.

This clonotype was detected ten times or more. V is TRBV28 and J is TRBJ2-7; 7 nucleotides align to TRBD1. Germline CDR1 is MDHEN and CDR2 is SYDVKM. This CDR3 comprises 14 residues. V was clipped by 5 bases and J by 2 bases; unmatched bases: 6. This CDR3 is CASSAPGQTYEQYF. DNA of the CDR3: TGTGCCAGCAGTGCCCCGGGACAGACCTACGAGCAGTACTTC.

This chain uses TRBV7-2 with TRBJ2-7, with TRBD1 as a possible D gene (6 bases). The germline CDR1 and CDR2 sequences are SGHTA and FQGNSA. CDR3 length: 15 amino acids. Trimming stripped 5 bases from V and 0 bases from J, with 14 bases between. In DNA, the CDR3 is TGTGCCAGCAGCCGCGACCAGGGGAGCTCCTACGAGCAGTACTTC. Translating it yields CASSRDQGSSYEQYF.